This TCR beta chain was found in a study of blood T cell repertoires in COVID-19. Categorization into cohorts depended on clinical history that participants reported. As originally analysed: The assay estimated nucleated cells by amplifying reference gene primers. Measured with immunoSEQ multiplex PCR; TCRdb has only the in-frame clones, and not every one. V, J and clone size derive from that table, while D and trimming were established from the DNA sequence. The top ten hold approximately 3% of the sample, which has over 200,000 clones, 70% to 90% seen once. This clonotype was sampled from a woman between 45 and 60 years old in a cohort exposed to, infected with or recovered from COVID-19 (not recorded which). The sample taken for sequencing was PBMCs or T cells enriched from blood (not recorded which).

CDR3 sequence (DNA): TGTGCCAGCAGTTACTCTGCCACAGGGGTGGTTCAGCCCCAGCATTTT. Translating it yields CASSYSATGVVQPQHF. The chain couples TRBV6-5 to TRBJ1-5, with 7 bases aligning to TRBD1. Looked up from germline, CDR1 is MNHEY and CDR2 is SVGAGI. This CDR3 region has 16 residues. The V segment lost 0 bases and the J segment 6 bases; nucleotides outside the gene matches: 8.